A single T cell receptor beta chain is shown here with its context. This clone came up a few times. The target of this receptor is not known. There are no base qualities to consult, and no much larger clone falls within one base. The sample belongs to a study of beta chain features in type 1 diabetes (dated by TCRdb to 2016 to 2019). Regarding the complete study: No differences in mean age, gender distribution, total cell number or subset yield were found between patients and healthy donors. Naive and central memory subsets were obtained from all 30 or so donors, but regulatory and stem cell-like memory subsets were isolated from only 8 patients and roughly eight healthy donors. A total of roughly 100 million sorted cells were examined across all samples, and a strong correlation was observed between cell number per subset and RNA yield. In the study, TCRB repertoires of sorted circulating CD4+ T cell subsets from recently diagnosed type 1 diabetes patients were compared with those of matched healthy donors. Study-wide findings and limitations: PCR might favor shorter templates, but patient and control samples were amplified and corrected together, so any skew would affect both groups equally. Sequencing cDNA rather than genomic DNA could over-represent highly expressing activated cells, although activation and CD3 levels did not differ between groups. At VDJ recombination sites, type 1 diabetes patients had fewer insertions and more deleted nucleotides, which implies abnormalities in thymic rearrangement. In all four CD4+ subsets, TCRB CDR3 length was moderately but significantly shorter in type 1 diabetes patients. Because the HLA sub-analyses included only small numbers of individuals, any influence of HLA type on TCRB rearrangement was left unresolved. Naive, central memory and regulatory TCRB repertoires appeared to be more alike among patients than among healthy donors.

From each donor, a single peripheral blood sample of roughly 0.11 L on average was drawn into heparinised tubes. A BD FACSAria II was used to sort naive, central memory, regulatory and stem cell-like memory CD4+ T cells with a panel that included CD45RO, CCR7, CD25, CD127, CD95 and CD27. Every sorted population had a purity above 98%. Right away, PBMCs were isolated by Lymphoprep density gradient centrifugation and were stained directly, with no culture step. So that batch effects would be minimized, each experiment stained and sorted samples in pairs, pairing one healthy donor with one patient. The cysteine opens and the valine closes a CDR3 of 13 amino acids. Solely the CDR3 DNA is kept, with 39 bases framed from the first base. The junction shows trimming of 3 bases on V and 2 bases on J, plus 8 bases between the germline ends. The germline V gene specifies LGHNT as CDR1 and FRNRAP as CDR2. All of the isolated RNA was reverse transcribed with the High Capacity cDNA Reverse Transcription Kit, so expressed TCRB transcripts were sequenced. Deep immunoSEQ sequencing was applied to naive, central memory and regulatory T cell samples, giving an average of roughly 3.5 million total reads per sample. Sorted cells were lysed in RLT buffer, and RNA was extracted using DNase-treated RNeasy Micro or Mini kits according to cell number. Each cell subset was processed on its own to prevent cross-contamination, while patient and healthy donor samples were processed together. Using the immunoSEQ multiplex PCR, TCRB sequences were amplified from cDNA into 87-bp fragments spanning the CDR3 region. Sequencing of the amplicons was done on the Illumina HiSeq platform. Under the source paper's analysis protocol: PCR bias was computationally corrected using synthetic template baselines, reads within Hamming distance 2 were collapsed, and singletons that could not be merged were discarded. Reads were aligned to IMGT to assign V, D and J genes, CDR3 length, and insertions or deletions at six rearrangement sites. Within each subset, clonotype counts were normalized to the number of sorted cells before true diversity and Gini coefficients were calculated with the tcR R package. Repertoire sharing was quantified using the overlap coefficient calculated on TCRB nucleotide sequences. Out-of-frame TCRB sequences from naive cells were analyzed to stand in for the pre-selection repertoire. Imported from immuneACCESS, the table was reduced by TCRdb to in-frame sequences with V and J called. These copies leave out some clones; in studies compared against another copy, an unresolved V gene accounts for under half, and the cause of the remainder is not known. V and J calls and clone size are copied from that table; D and trimming were computed from the DNA. Across this sample there are 400,000 to 500,000 clones, with over 11% seen only once. The top ten hold approximately 0.035% of the sample.

The chain links TRBV12-5 with TRBJ2-7; the D segment could be TRBD2, given 6 matching bases. The receptor's source is a man aged 25-45 years in good health. Sample: naive CD4+ T cells from blood. This specimen's cell subset or site label, per the study, means: true naive CD4+ T cells. Here is the DNA: TGTGCTAGTGGTTTAGGAGGGCCCTACGAGCAGTACGTC. This sequence encodes CASGLGGPYEQYV.